These T cell receptor beta chains were read from a single sample in a study of T cell changes during pregnancy in multiple sclerosis. Assay: immunoSEQ multiplex PCR; the TCRdb copy retains only in-frame clones and omits some. The sample consists of 57,000 or so clones, 75% to 95% of them appearing once. The input for sequencing was peripheral blood, taken after pregnancy. The receptors derive from a female donor in good health, enrolled as a control in a pregnancy study. Each CDR3 is given with its conserved first and last residue. D genes are given only for firm matches. Where a row states a size, it is once, few, many or the class of an expanded clone; other rows omit it.

j_call clone_size v_call d_call cdr3_aa cdr3_nt
TRBJ1-3 - TRBV5-1 - CASSWGSRGDGNTIYF TGCGCCAGCAGCTGGGGGTCCAGGGGCGACGGAAACACCATATATTTT
TRBJ2-5 - TRBV5-8 - CASSLRGTETQYF TGTGCCAGCAGCTTGCGGGGAACCGAGACCCAGTACTTC
TRBJ2-5 - TRBV5-1 TRBD2 CASSSTGSGGEQETQYF TGCGCCAGCAGCTCTACTGGGAGCGGGGGGGAACAAGAGACCCAGTACTTC
TRBJ1-1 - TRBV9 TRBD1 CASSVVTGGENTEAFF TGTGCCAGCAGCGTAGTTACAGGGGGGGAAAACACTGAAGCTTTCTTT
TRBJ1-2 - TRBV28 TRBD1 CASQTPGQGAVGYTF TGTGCCAGCCAAACCCCTGGACAGGGGGCAGTTGGCTACACCTTC
TRBJ1-4 - TRBV7-9 - CASSLGQVAELFF TGTGCCAGCAGCTTAGGTCAGGTGGCTGAACTGTTTTTT
TRBJ2-3 - TRBV28 - CASRGDTQYF TGTGCCAGTCGGGGAGATACGCAGTATTTT
TRBJ2-7 - TRBV10-3 TRBD2 CAIRSGRGEGDEQYF TGTGCCATCCGTAGCGGGAGGGGTGAGGGGGACGAGCAGTACTTC
TRBJ2-1 - TRBV13 - CASSLVRGRLGSTPGSPYNEQFF TGTGCCAGCAGCTTAGTTAGGGGGAGACTCGGGTCTACGCCTGGGAGTCCCTACAATGAGCAGTTCTTC
TRBJ2-3 - TRBV5-4 - CASSLGLTQYF TGTGCCAGCAGCTTGGGACTAACGCAGTATTTT
TRBJ1-5 - TRBV4-3 - CASSQQGGQPQHF TGCGCCAGCAGCCAACAGGGTGGCCAGCCCCAGCATTTT
TRBJ2-5 - TRBV7-3 TRBD2 CASSPGGAGGETQYF TGTGCCAGCAGCCCGGGGGGGGCGGGTGGAGAGACCCAGTACTTC
TRBJ2-4 once TRBV27 TRBD2 CASSLGRRIGTSGGLNIQYF TGTGCCAGCAGTTTAGGGAGGAGGATCGGGACTAGCGGAGGCCTAAACATTCAGTACTTC
TRBJ2-3 - TRBV5-1 - CASSLLLEDTQYF TGCGCCAGCAGCTTGTTGTTAGAAGATACGCAGTATTTT
TRBJ1-4 - TRBV6-4 - CASSDQEQNEKLFF TGTGCCAGCAGTGATCAGGAACAAAATGAAAAACTGTTTTTT
TRBJ1-1 - TRBV6-5 TRBD1 CASSGTGGFDTEAFF TGTGCCAGCAGCGGGACAGGGGGTTTTGACACTGAAGCTTTCTTT
TRBJ2-7 - TRBV4-2 TRBD2 CASSQEVSRESHEQYF TGTGCCAGCAGCCAAGAGGTTTCGCGGGAGAGCCACGAGCAGTACTTC
TRBJ2-3 - TRBV7-2 TRBD2 CASSLVSSGSLRDTQYF TGTGCCAGCAGCTTAGTCTCCAGCGGGAGTCTCCGAGATACGCAGTATTTT
TRBJ1-1 - TRBV18 - CASSPGTAERAFF TGTGCCAGCTCACCAGGAACCGCGGAAAGGGCTTTCTTT
TRBJ2-1 - TRBV10-3 - CAISAGNSYNEQFF TGTGCCATCAGTGCCGGGAATTCCTACAATGAGCAGTTCTTC